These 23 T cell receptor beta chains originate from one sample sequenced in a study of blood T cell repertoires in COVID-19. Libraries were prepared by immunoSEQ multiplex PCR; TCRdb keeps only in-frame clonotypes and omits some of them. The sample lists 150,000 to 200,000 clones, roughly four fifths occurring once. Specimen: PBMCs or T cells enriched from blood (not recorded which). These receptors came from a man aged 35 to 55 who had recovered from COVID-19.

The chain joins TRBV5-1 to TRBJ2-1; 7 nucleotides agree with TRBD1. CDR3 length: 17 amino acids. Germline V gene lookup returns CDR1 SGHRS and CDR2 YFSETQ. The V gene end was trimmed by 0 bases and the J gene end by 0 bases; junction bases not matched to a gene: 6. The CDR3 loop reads CASSLEGAWSSYNEQFF. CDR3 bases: TGCGCCAGCAGCTTGGAGGGGGCGTGGAGCTCCTACAATGAGCAGTTCTTC.

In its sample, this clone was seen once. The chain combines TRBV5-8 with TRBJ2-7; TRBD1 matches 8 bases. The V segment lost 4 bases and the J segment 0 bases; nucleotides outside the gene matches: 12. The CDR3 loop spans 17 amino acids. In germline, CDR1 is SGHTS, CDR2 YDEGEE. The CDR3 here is CASSVDRGRDRSYEQYF. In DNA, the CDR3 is TGTGCCAGCAGCGTAGACAGGGGAAGAGATCGCTCCTACGAGCAGTACTTC. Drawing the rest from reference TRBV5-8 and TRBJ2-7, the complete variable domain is EAGVTQSPTHLIKTRGQQATLRCSPISGHTSVYWYQQALGLGLQFLLWYDEGEERNRGNFPPRFSGRQFPNYSSELNVNALELEDSALYLCASSVDRGRDRSYEQYFGPGTRLTVT.

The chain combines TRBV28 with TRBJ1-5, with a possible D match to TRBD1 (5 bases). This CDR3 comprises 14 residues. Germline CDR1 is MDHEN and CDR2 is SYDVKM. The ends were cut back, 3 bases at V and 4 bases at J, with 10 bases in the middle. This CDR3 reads CASSFGGWNQPQHF. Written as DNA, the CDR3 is TGTGCCAGCAGTTTCGGGGGTTGGAATCAGCCCCAGCATTTT.

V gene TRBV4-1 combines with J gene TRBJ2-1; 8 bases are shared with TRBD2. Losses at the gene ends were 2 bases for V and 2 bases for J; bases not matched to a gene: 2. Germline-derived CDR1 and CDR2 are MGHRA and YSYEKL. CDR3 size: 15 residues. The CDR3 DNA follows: TGCGCCAGCAGCCAACTAGCGGGCCCCTACAATGAGCAGTTCTTC. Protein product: CASSQLAGPYNEQFF.

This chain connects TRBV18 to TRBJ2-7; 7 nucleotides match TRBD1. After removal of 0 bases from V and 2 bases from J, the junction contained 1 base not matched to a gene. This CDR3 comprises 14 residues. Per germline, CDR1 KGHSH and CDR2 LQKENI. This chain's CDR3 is CASSPPGQTYEQYF. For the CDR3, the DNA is TGTGCCAGCTCACCACCGGGACAGACCTACGAGCAGTACTTC.

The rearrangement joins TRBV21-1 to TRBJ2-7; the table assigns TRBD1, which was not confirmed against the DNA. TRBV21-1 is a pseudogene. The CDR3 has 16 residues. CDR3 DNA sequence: TGTGCCAGCAGCAAAAGGACAGAGATTTCATCCTACGAGCAGTACTTC. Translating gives CASSKRTEISSYEQYF.

CDR3 protein: CASSQESIRTGTNSPLHF. The CDR3 DNA reads TGTGCCAGCAGCCAAGAATCAATTCGGACAGGGACTAATTCACCCCTCCACTTT. The chain carries TRBV4-2 and TRBJ1-6; 8 positions match TRBD1. In germline, CDR1 is LGHNA, CDR2 YNFKEQ. V trimming: 0 bases; J trimming: 6 bases; junction bases outside the gene matches: 10. This CDR3 is built from 18 residues.

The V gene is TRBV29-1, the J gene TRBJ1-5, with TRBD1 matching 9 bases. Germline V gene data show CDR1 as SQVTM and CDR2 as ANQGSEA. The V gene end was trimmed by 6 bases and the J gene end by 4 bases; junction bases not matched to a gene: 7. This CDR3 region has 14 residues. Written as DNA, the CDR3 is TGCAGCGTCCAACAGGGGGCTGGGAATCAGCCCCAGCATTTT. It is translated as CSVQQGAGNQPQHF.

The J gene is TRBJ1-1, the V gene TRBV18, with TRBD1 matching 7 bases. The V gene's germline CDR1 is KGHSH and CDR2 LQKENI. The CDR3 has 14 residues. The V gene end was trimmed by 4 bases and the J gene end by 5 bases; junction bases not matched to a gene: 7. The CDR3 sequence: CASSQSDRRTEAFF. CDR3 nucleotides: TGTGCCAGCTCACAGTCGGACAGGAGGACTGAAGCTTTCTTT.

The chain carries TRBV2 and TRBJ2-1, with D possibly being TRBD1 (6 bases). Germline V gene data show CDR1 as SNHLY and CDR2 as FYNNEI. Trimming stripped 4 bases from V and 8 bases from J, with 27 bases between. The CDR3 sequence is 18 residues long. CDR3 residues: CASSGSQGRTRLLDEQFF. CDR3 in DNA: TGTGCCAGCAGTGGGTCCCAGGGGCGGACACGTCTCCTCGATGAGCAGTTCTTC.

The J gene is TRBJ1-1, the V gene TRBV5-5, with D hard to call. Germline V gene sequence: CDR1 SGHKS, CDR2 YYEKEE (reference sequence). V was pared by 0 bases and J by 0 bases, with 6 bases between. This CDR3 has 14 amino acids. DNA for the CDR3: TGTGCCAGCAGCTTGGACAGCTTGAACACTGAAGCTTTCTTT. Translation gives CASSLDSLNTEAFF.

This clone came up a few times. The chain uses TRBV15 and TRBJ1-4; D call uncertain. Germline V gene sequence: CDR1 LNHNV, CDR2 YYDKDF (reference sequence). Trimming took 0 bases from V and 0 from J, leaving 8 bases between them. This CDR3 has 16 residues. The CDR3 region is CATSRDPFATNEKLFF. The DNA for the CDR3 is TGTGCCACCAGCAGAGATCCTTTTGCAACTAATGAAAAACTGTTTTTT. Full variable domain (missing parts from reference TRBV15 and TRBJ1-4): DAMVIQNPRYQVTQFGKPVTLSCSQTLNHNVMYWYQQKSSQAPKLLFHYYDKDFNNEADTPDNFQSRRPNTSFCFLDIRSPGLGDTAMYLCATSRDPFATNEKLFFGSGTQLSVL.

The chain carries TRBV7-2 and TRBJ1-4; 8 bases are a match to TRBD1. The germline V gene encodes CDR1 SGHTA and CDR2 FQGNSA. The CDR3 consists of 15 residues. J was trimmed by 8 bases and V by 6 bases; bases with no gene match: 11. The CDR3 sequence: CASRLTGGSREKLFF. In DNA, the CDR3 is TGTGCCAGCAGGCTTACAGGGGGGTCTCGGGAAAAACTGTTTTTT.

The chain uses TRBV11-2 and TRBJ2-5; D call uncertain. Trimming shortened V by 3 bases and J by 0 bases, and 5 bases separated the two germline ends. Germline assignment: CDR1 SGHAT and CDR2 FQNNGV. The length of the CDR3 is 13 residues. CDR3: CASSFRYQETQYF. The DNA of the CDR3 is TGTGCCAGCAGCTTCCGGTACCAAGAGACCCAGTACTTC.

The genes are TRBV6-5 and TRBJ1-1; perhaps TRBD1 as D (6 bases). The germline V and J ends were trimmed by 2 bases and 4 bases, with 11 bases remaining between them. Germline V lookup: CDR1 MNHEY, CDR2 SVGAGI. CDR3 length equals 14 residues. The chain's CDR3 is CASSYKGEVTEAFF. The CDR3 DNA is TGTGCCAGCAGTTACAAGGGGGAAGTCACTGAAGCTTTCTTT.

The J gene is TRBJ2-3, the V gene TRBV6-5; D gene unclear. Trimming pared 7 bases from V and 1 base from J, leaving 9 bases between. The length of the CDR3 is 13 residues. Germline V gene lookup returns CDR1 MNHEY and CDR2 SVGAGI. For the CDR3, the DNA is TGTGCCAGCATCTCTCCCGGCACAGATACGCAGTATTTT. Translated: CASISPGTDTQYF.

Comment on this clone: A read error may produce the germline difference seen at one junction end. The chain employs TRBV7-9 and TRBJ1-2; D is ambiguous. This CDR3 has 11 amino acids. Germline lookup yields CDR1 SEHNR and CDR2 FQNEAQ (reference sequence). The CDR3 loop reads CASSLGGDAIF. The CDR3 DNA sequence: TGTGCCAGCAGCTTAGGCGGCGACGCTATTTTC.

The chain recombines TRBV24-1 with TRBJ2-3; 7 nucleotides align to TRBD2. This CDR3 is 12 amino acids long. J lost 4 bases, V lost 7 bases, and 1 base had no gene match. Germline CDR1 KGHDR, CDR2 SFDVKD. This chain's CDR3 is CATRGRADTQYF. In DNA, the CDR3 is TGTGCCACCAGGGGGAGGGCAGATACGCAGTATTTT.

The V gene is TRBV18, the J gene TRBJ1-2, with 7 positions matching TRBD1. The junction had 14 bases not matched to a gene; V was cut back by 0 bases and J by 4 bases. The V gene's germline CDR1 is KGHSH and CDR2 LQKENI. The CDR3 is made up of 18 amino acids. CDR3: CASSPPNPRTGELYGYTF. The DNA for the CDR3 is TGTGCCAGCTCACCACCTAACCCCCGGACAGGCGAACTCTATGGCTACACCTTC.

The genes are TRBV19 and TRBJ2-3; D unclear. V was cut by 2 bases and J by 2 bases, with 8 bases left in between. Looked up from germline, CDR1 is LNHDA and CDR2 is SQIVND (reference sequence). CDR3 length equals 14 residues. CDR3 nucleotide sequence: TGTGCCAGTAGTATAAGACTCTTCACAGATACGCAGTATTTT. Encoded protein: CASSIRLFTDTQYF.

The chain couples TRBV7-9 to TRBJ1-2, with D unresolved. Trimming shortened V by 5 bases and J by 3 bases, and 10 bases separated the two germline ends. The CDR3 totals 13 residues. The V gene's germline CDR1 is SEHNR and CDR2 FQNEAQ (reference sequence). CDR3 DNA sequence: TGTGCCAGCAGCCCTAGTATCGACTATGGCTACACCTTC. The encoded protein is CASSPSIDYGYTF.

The CDR3, as DNA: TGCGCCACCTGGACAGGGGCATCAAACTATGGCTACACCTTC. Amino acid sequence: CATWTGASNYGYTF. The V gene is TRBV5-1, the J gene TRBJ1-2, with 9 bases matching TRBD1. J lost 2 bases, V lost 9 bases, and 8 bases had no gene match. CDR3 size: 14 residues. Per the germline V gene, CDR1 is SGHRS and CDR2 is YFSETQ.

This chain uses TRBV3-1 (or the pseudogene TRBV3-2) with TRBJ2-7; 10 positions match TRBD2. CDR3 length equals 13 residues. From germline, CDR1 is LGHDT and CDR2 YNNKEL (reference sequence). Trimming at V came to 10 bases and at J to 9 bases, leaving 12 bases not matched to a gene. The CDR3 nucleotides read TGTGCCACCCACCCAGCGGGGGGGCCAGGGCAGTACTTC. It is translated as CATHPAGGPGQYF.